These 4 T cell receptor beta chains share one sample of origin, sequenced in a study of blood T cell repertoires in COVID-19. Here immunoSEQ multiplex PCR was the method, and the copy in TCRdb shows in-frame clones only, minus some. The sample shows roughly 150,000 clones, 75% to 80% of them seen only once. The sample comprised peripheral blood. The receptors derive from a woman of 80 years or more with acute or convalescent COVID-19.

For the CDR3, the DNA is TGTGCCAGTAGTATCCGCCGCCTTCCACAGGGGGCAGATGGCTACACCTTC. It codes for CASSIRRLPQGADGYTF. This chain joins TRBV19 and TRBJ1-2, with TRBD1 matching 9 bases. Germline V gene lookup returns CDR1 LNHDA and CDR2 SQIVND (reference sequence). Trimming took 3 bases from V and 6 from J; bases not matched to a gene: 14. The CDR3 consists of 17 residues.

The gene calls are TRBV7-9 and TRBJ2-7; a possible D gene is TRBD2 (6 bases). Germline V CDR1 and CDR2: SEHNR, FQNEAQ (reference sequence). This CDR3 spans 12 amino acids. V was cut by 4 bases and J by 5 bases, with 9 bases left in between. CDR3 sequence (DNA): TGTGCCAGCAGCTCTAGGGAGGACGAGCAGTACTTC. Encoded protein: CASSSREDEQYF.

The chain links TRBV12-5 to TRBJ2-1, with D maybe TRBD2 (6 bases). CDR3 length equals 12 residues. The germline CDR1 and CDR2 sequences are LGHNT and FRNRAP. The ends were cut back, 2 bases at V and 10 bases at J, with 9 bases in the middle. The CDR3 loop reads CASGLPGVEQFF. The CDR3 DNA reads TGTGCTAGTGGTTTGCCGGGGGTAGAGCAGTTCTTC. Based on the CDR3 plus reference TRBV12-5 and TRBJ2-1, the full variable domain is DARVTQTPRHKVTEMGQEVTMRCQPILGHNTVFWYRQTMMQGLELLAYFRNRAPLDDSGMPKDRFSAEMPDATLATLKIQPSEPRDSAVYFCASGLPGVEQFFGPGTRLTVL.

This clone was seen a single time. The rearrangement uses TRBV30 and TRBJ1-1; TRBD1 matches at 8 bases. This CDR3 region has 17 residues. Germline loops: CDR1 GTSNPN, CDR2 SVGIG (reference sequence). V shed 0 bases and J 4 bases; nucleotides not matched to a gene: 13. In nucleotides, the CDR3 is TGTGCCTGGAGTGTGGTGACAGGGGCGCAGTACGGCACTGAAGCTTTCTTT. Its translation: CAWSVVTGAQYGTEAFF.